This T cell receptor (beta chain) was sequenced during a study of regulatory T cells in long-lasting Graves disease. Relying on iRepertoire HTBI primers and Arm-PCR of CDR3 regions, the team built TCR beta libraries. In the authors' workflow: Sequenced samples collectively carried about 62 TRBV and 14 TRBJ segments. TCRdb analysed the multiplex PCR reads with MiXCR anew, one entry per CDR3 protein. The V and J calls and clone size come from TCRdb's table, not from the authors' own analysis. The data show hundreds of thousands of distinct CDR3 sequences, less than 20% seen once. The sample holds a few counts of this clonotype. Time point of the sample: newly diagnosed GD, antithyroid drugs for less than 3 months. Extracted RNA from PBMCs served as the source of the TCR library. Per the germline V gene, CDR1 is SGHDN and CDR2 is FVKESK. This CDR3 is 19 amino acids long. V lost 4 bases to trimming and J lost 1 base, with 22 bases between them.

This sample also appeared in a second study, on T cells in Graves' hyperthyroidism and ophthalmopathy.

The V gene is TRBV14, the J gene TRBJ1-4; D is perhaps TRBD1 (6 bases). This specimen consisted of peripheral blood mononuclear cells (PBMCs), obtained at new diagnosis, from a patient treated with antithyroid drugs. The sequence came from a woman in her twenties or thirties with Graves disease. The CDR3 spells CASSPLGQPRGGTNEKLFF. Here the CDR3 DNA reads TGTGCCAGCAGCCCCCTCGGACAGCCCCGCGGGGGAACTAATGAAAAACTGTTTTTT.